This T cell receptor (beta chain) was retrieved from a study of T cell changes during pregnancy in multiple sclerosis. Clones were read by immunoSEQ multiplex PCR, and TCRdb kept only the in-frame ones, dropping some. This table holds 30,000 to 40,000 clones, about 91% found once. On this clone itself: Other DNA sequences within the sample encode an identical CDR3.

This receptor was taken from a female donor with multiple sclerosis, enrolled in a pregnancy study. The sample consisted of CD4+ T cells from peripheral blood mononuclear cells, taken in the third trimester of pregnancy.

CDR3 loop: CASSPHEGGGSYEQYF. CDR3 sequence (DNA): TGTGCCAGCAGCCCCCACGAGGGAGGGGGATCATACGAGCAGTACTTC. This chain joins TRBV9 and TRBJ2-7; TRBD2 might be the D (7 bases). The V and J ends lost 4 bases and 4 bases respectively, with 21 bases between them. Germline CDR1 is SGDLS and CDR2 is YYNGEE. The CDR3 length is 16 residues.